This T cell receptor (beta chain) comes out of a study of blood T cell repertoires in COVID-19. The wider study: Samples representing acute and convalescent COVID-19 were sourced from the United States, Italy and Spain. T cells, B-cell-depleted T cells, or PBMCs provided the cDNA or gDNA that served as material.

Study processing details: Scientists estimated how many nucleated cells there were by amplifying reference gene primers. Generated by immunoSEQ multiplex PCR, the TCRdb table keeps only in-frame clones and is missing some. V and J calls plus clone size are reproduced from that table; the DNA served to infer D and trimming. The sample carries tens of thousands of clones, around 88% recorded once. With V trimmed by 0 bases and J by 9 bases, 7 bases remained unmatched. The length of the CDR3 is 16 residues. In germline, CDR1 is MGHRA, CDR2 YSYEKL. The sequence was obtained from a human donor in a cohort sampled during active COVID-19. J is TRBJ1-6 and V is TRBV4-1, with 8 bases matching TRBD1. The sample was peripheral blood. CDR3 sequence reads: CASSQEYRTGSSPLHF. The DNA of the CDR3 is TGCGCCAGCAGCCAAGAATATAGGACAGGGAGTTCACCCCTCCACTTT.